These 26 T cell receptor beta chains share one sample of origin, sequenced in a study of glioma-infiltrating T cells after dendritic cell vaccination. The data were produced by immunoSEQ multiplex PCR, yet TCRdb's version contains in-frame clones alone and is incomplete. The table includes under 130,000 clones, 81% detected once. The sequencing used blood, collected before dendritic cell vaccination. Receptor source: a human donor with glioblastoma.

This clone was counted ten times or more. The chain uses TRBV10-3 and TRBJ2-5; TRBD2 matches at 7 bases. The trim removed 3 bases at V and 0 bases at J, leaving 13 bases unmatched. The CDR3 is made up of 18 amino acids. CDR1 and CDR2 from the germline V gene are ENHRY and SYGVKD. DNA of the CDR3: TGTGCCATCAGTGACCTCACGTTCTTTGGGGGGGACCAAGAGACCCAGTACTTC. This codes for CAISDLTFFGGDQETQYF.

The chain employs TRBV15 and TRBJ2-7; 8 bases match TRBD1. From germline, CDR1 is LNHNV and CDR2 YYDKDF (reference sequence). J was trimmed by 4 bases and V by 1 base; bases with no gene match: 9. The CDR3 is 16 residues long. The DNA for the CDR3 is TGTGCCACCAGCAGAGGGGGGAAGACAGGGGAATACGAGCAGTACTTC. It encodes CATSRGGKTGEYEQYF.

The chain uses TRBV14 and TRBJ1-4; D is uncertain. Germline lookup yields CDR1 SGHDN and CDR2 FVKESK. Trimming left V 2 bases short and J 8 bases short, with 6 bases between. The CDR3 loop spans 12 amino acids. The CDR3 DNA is TGTGCCAGCAGCCAACAGGAAGAAAAACTGTTTTTT. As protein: CASSQQEEKLFF.

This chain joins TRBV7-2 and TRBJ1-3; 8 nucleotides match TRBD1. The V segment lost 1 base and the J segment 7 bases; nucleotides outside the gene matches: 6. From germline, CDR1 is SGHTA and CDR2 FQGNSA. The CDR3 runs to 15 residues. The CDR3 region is CASSLDSRTGNTIYF. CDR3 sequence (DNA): TGTGCCAGCAGCTTAGATTCGAGGACAGGGAACACCATATATTTT.

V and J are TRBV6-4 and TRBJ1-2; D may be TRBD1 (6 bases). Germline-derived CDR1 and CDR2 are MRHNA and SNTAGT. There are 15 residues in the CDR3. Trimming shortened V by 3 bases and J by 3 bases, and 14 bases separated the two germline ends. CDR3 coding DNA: TGTGCCAGCAGTGAAGTCTGGGGGCGCGACTATGGCTACACCTTC. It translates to CASSEVWGRDYGYTF.

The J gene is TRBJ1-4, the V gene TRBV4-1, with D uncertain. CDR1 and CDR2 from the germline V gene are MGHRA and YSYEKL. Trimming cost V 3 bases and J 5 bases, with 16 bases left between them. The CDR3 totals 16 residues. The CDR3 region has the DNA TGCGCCAGCAGCCAGGCATGGCGCGGGAGCAATGAAAAACTGTTTTTT. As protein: CASSQAWRGSNEKLFF.

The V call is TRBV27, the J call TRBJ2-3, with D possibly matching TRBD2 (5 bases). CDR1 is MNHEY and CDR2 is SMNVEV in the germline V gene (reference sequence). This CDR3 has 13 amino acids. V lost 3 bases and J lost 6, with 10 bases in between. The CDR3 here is CASSLSSVDTQYF. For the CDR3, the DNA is TGTGCCAGCAGTTTGAGTAGCGTTGATACGCAGTATTTT.

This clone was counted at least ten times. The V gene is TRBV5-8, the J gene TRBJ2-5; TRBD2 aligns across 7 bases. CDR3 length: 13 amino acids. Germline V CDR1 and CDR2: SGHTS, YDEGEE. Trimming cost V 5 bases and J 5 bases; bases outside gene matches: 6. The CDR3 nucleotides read TGTGCCAGCAGGCCTAGCGGTGGGGAGACCCAGTACTTC. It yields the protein CASRPSGGETQYF. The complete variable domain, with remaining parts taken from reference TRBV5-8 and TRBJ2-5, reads EAGVTQSPTHLIKTRGQQATLRCSPISGHTSVYWYQQALGLGLQFLLWYDEGEERNRGNFPPRFSGRQFPNYSSELNVNALELEDSALYLCASRPSGGETQYFGPGTRLLVL.

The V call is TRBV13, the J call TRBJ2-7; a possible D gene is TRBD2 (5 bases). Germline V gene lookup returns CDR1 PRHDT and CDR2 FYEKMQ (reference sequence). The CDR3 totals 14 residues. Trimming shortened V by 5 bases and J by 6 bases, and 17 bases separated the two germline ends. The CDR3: CASSPRKGEGEQYF. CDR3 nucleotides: TGTGCCAGCAGCCCCCGAAAGGGCGAGGGCGAGCAGTACTTC.

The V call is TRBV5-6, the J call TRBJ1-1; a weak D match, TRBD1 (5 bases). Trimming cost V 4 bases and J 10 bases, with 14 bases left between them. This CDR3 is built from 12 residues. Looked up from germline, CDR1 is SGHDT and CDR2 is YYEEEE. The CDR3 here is CASSRGNRVAFF. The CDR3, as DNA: TGTGCCAGCAGCAGGGGTAATAGAGTAGCTTTCTTT.

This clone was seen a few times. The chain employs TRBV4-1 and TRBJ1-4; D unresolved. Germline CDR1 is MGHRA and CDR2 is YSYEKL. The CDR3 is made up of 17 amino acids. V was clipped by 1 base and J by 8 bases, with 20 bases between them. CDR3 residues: CASSQVYTGKRFEKLFF. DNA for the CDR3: TGCGCCAGCAGCCAAGTTTATACGGGGAAGCGGTTCGAAAAACTGTTTTTT.

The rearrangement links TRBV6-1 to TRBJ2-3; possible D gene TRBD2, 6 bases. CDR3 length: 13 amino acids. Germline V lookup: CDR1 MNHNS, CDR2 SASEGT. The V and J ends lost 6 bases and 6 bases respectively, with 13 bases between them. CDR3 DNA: TGTGCCAGCAGACCAAACAGCGGGGATACGCAGTATTTT. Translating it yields CASRPNSGDTQYF.

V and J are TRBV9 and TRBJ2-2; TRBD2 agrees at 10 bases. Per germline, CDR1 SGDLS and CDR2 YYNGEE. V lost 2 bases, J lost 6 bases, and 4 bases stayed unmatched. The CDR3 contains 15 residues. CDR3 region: CASSVGGLAAGELFF. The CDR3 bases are TGTGCCAGCAGCGTGGGCGGACTAGCGGCCGGGGAGCTGTTTTTT.

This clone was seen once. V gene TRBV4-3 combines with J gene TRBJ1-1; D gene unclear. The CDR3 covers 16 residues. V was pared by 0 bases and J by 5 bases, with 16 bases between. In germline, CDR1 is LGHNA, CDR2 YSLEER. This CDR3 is CASSQDRQSRGTEAFF. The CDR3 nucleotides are TGCGCCAGCAGCCAAGATAGGCAGTCTCGAGGGACTGAAGCTTTCTTT.

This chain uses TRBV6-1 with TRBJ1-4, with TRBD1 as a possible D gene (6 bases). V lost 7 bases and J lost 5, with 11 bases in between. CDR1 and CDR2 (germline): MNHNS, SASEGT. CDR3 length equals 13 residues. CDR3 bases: TGTGCCAGCATGGACAGAGGAAATGAAAAACTGTTTTTT. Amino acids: CASMDRGNEKLFF.

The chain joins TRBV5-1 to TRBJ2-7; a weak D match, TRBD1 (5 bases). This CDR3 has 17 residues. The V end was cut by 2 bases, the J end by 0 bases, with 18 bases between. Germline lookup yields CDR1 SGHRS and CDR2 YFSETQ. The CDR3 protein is CASSFLWGRDSSYEQYF. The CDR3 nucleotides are TGCGCCAGCAGCTTCCTATGGGGCAGGGATAGCTCCTACGAGCAGTACTTC.

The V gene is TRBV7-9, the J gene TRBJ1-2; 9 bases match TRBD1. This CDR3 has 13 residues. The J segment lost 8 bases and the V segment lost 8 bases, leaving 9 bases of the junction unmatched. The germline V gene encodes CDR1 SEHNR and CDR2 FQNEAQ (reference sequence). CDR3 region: CASAPQGARGYTF. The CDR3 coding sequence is TGTGCCAGCGCGCCACAGGGGGCTCGGGGCTACACCTTC.

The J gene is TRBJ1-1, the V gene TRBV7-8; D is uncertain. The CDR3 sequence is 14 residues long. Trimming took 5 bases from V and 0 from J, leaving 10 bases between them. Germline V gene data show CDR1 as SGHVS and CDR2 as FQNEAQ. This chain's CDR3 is CASSTEQMNTEAFF. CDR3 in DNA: TGTGCCAGCAGCACCGAACAGATGAACACTGAAGCTTTCTTT.

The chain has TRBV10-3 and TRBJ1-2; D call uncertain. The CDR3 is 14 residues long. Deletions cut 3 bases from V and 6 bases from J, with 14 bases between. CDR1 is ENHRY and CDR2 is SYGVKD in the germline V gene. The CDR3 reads CAISESAGRDGYTF. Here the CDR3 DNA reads TGTGCCATCAGTGAATCCGCAGGCCGCGATGGCTACACCTTC.

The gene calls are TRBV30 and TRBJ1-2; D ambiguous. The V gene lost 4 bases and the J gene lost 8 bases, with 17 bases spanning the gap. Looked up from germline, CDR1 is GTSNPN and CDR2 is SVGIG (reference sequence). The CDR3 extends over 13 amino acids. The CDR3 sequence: CAWTTSGQPGYTF. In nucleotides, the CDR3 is TGTGCCTGGACTACAAGCGGTCAACCGGGCTACACCTTC.

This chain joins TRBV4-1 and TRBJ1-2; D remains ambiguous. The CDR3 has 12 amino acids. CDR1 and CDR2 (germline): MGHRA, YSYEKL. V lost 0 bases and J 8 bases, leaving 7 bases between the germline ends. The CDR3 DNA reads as TGCGCCAGCAGCCAAGAGAGTTACGGCTACACCTTC. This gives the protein CASSQESYGYTF.

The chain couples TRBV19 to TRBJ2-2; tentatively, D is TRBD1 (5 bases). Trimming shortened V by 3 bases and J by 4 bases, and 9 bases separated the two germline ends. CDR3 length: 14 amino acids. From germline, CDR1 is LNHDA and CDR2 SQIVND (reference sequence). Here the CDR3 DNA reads TGTGCCAGTAGTATCAGGGATGGCACCGGGGAGCTGTTTTTT. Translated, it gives CASSIRDGTGELFF.

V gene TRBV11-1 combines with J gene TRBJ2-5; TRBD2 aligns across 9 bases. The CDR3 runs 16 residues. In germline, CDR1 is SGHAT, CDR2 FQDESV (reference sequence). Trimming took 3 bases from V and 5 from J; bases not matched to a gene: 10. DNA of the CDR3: TGTGCCAGCAGCTTGCGAGGCGGGGGGGCCGAGGAGACCCAGTACTTC. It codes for CASSLRGGGAEETQYF. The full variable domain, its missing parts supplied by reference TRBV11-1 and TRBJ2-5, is EAEVAQSPRYKITEKSQAVAFWCDPISGHATLYWYRQILGQGPELLVQFQDESVVDDSQLPKDRFSAERLKGVDSTLKIQPAELGDSAMYLCASSLRGGGAEETQYFGPGTRLLVL.

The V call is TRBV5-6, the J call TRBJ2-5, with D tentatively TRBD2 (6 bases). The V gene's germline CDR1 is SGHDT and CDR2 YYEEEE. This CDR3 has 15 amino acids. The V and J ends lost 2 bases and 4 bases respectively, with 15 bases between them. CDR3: CASSFPGEVSETQYF. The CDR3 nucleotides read TGTGCCAGCAGCTTCCCGGGGGAAGTATCAGAGACCCAGTACTTC.

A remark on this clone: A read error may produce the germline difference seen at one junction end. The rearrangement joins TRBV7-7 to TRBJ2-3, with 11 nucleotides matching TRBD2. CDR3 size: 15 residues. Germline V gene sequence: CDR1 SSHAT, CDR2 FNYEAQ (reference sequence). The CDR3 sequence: CASSLAGGSTDTQYF. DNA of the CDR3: TGTGCTAGCAGTCTAGCGGGGGGCAGCACAGATACGCAGTATTTT.

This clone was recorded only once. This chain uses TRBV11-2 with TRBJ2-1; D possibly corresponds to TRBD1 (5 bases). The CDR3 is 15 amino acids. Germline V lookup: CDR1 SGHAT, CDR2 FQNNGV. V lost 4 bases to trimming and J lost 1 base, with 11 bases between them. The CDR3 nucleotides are TGTGCCAGCAGCTCCCTCAGACAGTCCTACAATGAGCAGTTCTTC. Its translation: CASSSLRQSYNEQFF.